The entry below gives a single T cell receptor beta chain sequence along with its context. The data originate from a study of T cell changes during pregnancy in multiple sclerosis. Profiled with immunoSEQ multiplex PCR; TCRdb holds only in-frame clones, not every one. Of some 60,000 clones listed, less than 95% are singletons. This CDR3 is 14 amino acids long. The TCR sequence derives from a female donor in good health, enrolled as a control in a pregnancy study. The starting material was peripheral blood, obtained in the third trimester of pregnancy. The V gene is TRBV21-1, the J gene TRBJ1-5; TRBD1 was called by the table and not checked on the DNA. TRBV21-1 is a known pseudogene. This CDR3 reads CASSPDRCNQPQHF. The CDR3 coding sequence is TGTGCCAGCAGCCCCGACAGGTGCAATCAGCCCCAGCATTTT.